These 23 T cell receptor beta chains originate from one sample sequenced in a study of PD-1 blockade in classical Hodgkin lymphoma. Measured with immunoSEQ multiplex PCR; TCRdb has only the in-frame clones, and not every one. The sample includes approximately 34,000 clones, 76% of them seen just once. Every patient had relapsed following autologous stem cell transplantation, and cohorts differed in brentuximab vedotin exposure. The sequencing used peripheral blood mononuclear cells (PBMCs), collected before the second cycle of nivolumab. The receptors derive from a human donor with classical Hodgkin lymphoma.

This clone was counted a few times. CDR3 sequence reads: CASSQARVYTEAFF. DNA of the CDR3: TGCGCCAGCAGCCAAGCCAGGGTATACACTGAAGCTTTCTTT. The rearrangement links TRBV4-3 to TRBJ1-1; the D gene is possibly TRBD1 (5 bases). V lost 1 base and J lost 3, with 9 bases in between. Germline V lookup: CDR1 LGHNA, CDR2 YSLEER. The CDR3 is 14 residues long.

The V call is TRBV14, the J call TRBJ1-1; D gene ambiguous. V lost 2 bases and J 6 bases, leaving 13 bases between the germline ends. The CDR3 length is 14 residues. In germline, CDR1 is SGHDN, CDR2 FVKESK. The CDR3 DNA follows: TGTGCCAGCAGCCAAAGTTTCGGGTGGGCTGAAGCTTTCTTT. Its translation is CASSQSFGWAEAFF.

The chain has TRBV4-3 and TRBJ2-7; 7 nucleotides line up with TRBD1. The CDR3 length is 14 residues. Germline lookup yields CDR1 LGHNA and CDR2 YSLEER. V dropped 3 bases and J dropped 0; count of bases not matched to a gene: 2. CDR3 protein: CASSQGDSSYEQYF. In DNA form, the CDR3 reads TGCGCCAGCAGCCAGGGGGACAGCTCCTACGAGCAGTACTTC.

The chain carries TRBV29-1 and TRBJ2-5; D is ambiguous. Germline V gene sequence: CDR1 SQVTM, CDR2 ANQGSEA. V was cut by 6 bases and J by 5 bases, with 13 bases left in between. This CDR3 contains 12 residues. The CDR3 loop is CSVAGPWETQYF. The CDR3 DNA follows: TGCAGCGTCGCCGGACCCTGGGAGACCCAGTACTTC.

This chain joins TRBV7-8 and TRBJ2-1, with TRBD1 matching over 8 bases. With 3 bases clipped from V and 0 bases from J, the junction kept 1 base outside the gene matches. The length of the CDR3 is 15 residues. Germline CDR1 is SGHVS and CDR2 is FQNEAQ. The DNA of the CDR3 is TGTGCCAGCAGCTTCGACAGGGGCTCCTACAATGAGCAGTTCTTC. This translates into CASSFDRGSYNEQFF.

The CDR3 DNA reads TGCGCCAGCGCGGACAGGGTAAATGGAAACACCATATATTTT. Translated: CASADRVNGNTIYF. V is TRBV5-1 and J is TRBJ1-3; TRBD1 agrees at 8 bases. This CDR3 region has 14 residues. Germline V CDR1 and CDR2: SGHRS, YFSETQ. The V gene end was trimmed by 7 bases and the J gene end by 3 bases; junction bases not matched to a gene: 6.

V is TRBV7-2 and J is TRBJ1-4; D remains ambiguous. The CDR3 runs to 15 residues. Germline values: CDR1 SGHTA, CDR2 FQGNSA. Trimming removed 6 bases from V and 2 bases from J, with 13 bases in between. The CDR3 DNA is TGTGCCAGCAGTTATACCTCGGGGACTAATGAAAAACTGTTTTTT. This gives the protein CASSYTSGTNEKLFF.

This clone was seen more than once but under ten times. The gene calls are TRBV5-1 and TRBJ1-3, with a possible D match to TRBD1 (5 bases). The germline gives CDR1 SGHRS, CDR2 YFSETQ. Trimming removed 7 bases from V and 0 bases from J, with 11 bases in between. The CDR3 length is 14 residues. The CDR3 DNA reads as TGCGCCAGCGCAACAGGTTACTCTGGAAACACCATATATTTT. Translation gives CASATGYSGNTIYF.

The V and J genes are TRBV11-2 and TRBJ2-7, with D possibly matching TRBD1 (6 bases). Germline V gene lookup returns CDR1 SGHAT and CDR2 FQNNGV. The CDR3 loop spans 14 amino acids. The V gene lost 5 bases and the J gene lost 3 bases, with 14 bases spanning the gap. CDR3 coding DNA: TGTGCCAGCAGCCCCCCGGACAGACACTACGAGCAGTACTTC. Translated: CASSPPDRHYEQYF. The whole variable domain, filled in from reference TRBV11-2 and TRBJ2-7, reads EAGVAQSPRYKIIEKRQSVAFWCNPISGHATLYWYQQILGQGPKLLIQFQNNGVVDDSQLPKDRFSAERLKGVDSTLKIQPAKLEDSAVYLCASSPPDRHYEQYFGPGTRLTVT.

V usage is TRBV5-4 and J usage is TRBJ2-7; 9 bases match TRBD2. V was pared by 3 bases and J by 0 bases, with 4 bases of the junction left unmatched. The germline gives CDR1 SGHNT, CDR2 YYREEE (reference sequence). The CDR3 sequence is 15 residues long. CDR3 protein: CASSWTSASSYEQYF. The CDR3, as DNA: TGTGCCAGCAGCTGGACTAGCGCCAGCTCCTACGAGCAGTACTTC.

CDR3 in DNA: TGTGCCAGCAGCTTAGACGGGGCCGGGGATACGCAGTATTTT. Residues: CASSLDGAGDTQYF. V and J are TRBV7-7 and TRBJ2-3; D may correspond to TRBD1 or TRBD2 (5 bases each). Trimming took 1 base from V and 6 from J, leaving 11 bases between them. Germline assignment: CDR1 SSHAT and CDR2 FNYEAQ (reference sequence). The CDR3 sequence is 14 residues long.

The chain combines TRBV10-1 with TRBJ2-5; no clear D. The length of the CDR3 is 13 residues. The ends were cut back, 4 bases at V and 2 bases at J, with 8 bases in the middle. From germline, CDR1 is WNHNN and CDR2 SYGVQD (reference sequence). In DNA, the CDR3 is TGCGCCAGCAGTGTAGAAATTCAAGAGACCCAGTACTTC. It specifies CASSVEIQETQYF.

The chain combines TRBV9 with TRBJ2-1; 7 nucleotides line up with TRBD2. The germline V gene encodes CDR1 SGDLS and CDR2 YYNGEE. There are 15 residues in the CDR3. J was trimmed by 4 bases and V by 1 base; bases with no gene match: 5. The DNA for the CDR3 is TGTGCCAGCAGCGTAAGGCTAGCGGAGTACAATGAGCAGTTCTTC. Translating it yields CASSVRLAEYNEQFF. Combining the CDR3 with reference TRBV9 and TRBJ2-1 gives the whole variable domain DSGVTQTPKHLITATGQRVTLRCSPRSGDLSVYWYQQSLDQGLQFLIQYYNGEERAKGNILERFSAQQFPDLHSELNLSSLELGDSALYFCASSVRLAEYNEQFFGPGTRLTVL.

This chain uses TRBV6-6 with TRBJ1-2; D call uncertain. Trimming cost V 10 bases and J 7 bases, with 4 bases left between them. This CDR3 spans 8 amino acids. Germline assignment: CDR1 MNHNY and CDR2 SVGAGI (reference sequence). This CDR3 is CATSGYTF. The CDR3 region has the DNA TGTGCCACAAGTGGCTACACCTTC.

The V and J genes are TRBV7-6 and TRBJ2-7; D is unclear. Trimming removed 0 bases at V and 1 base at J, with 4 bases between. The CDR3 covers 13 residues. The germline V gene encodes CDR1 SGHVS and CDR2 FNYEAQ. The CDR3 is CASSLAGSYEQYF. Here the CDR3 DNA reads TGTGCCAGCAGCTTAGCCGGGTCCTACGAGCAGTACTTC.

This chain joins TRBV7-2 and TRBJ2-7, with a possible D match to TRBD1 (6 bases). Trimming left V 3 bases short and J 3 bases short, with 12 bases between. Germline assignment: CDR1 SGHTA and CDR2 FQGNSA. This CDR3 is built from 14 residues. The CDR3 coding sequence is TGTGCCAGCAGCTTGCAGGGGATGGGCTACGAGCAGTACTTC. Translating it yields CASSLQGMGYEQYF.

DNA for the CDR3: TGTGCCAGCTCACCGGACAGGACCTCCTACGAGCAGTACTTC. Its translation is CASSPDRTSYEQYF. This chain connects TRBV18 to TRBJ2-7; TRBD1 aligns across 7 bases. Germline V lookup: CDR1 KGHSH, CDR2 LQKENI. This CDR3 contains 14 residues. V lost 3 bases to trimming and J lost 0 bases; unmatched junction nucleotides: 2.

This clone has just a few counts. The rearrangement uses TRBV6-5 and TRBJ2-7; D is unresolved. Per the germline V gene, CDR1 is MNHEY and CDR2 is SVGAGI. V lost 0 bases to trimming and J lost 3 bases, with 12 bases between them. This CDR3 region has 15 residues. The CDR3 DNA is TGTGCCAGCAGTTACTCCTTACAGTTCAGCTACGAGCAGTACTTC. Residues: CASSYSLQFSYEQYF.

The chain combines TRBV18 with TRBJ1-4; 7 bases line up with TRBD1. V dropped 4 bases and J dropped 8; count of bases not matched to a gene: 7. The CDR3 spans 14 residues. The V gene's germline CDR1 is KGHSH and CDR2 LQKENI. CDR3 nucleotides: TGTGCCAGCTCACTCAGACAGGGAGACGAAAAACTGTTTTTT. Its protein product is CASSLRQGDEKLFF. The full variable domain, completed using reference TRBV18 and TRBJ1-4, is NAGVMQNPRHLVRRRGQEARLRCSPMKGHSHVYWYRQLPEEGLKFMVYLQKENIIDESGMPKERFSAEFPKEGPSILRIQQVVRGDSAAYFCASSLRQGDEKLFFGSGTQLSVL.

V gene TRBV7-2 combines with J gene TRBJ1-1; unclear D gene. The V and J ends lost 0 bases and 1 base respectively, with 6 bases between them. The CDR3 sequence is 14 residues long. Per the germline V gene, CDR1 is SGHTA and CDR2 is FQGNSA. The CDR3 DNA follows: TGTGCCAGCAGCTTAGCAGGGAGGAACACTGAAGCTTTCTTT. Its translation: CASSLAGRNTEAFF.

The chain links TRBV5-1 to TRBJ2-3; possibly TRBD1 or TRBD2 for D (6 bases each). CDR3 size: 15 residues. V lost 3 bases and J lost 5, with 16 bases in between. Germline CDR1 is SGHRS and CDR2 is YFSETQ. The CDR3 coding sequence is TGCGCCAGCAGCTCTCGAGGGGGGACGGGAGATACGCAGTATTTT. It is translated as CASSSRGGTGDTQYF.

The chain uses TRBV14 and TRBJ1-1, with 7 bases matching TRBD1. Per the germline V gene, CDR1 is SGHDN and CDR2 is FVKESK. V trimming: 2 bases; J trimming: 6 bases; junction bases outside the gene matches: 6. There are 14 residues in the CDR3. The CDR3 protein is CASSQWAGTAEAFF. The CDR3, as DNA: TGTGCCAGCAGCCAATGGGCCGGGACAGCTGAAGCTTTCTTT.

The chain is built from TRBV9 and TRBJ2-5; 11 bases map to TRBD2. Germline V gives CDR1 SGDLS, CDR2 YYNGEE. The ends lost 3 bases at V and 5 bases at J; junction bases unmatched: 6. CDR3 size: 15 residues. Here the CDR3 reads CASSEGLAVRETQYF. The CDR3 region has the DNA TGTGCCAGCAGCGAGGGACTAGCGGTTCGGGAGACCCAGTACTTC.